This TCR beta chain was found in a study of blood T cell repertoires in COVID-19. In the study overall: Acute-phase and convalescent COVID-19 samples originated in the United States, Italy and Spain.

Assay: immunoSEQ multiplex PCR; the TCRdb copy retains only in-frame clones and omits some. The sample has about 180,000 clones; 80% to 90% are singletons. In the case of this clone: Different DNA sequences within this sample yield the same CDR3.

Trimming cost V 0 bases and J 3 bases, with 12 bases left between them. This CDR3 comprises 15 residues. Germline V CDR1 and CDR2: LGHNA, YSLEER. Patients from Seattle were sampled longitudinally, starting during active infection. This chain links TRBV4-3 with TRBJ2-7, with a possible D match to TRBD1 (6 bases). Sequencing was carried out using peripheral blood. The source of this sequence is a woman in her 70s with COVID-19, enrolled during active disease. The CDR3 here is CASSQDTGTFYEQYF. The CDR3 nucleotides are TGCGCCAGCAGCCAAGATACCGGGACATTCTACGAGCAGTACTTC.